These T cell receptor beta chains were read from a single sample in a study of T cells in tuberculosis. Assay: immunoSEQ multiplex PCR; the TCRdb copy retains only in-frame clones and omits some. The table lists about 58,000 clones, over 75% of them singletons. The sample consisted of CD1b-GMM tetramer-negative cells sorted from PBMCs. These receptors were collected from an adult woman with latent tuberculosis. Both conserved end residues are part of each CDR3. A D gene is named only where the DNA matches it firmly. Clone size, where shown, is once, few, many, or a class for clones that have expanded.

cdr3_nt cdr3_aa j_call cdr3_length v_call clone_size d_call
TGTGCCAGCAGCATCAAATTCGGCTCCTACGAGCAGTACTTC CASSIKFGSYEQYF TRBJ2-7 14 TRBV7-2 NA NA
TGTGCCAGCAGCTGGAGGGCGAACACTGAAGCTTTCTTT CASSWRANTEAFF TRBJ1-1 13 TRBV5-5 NA NA
TGTGCCTGGAGTATGGGACCGGGACAAAGCTCCTACGAGCAGTACTTC CAWSMGPGQSSYEQYF TRBJ2-7 16 TRBV30 once NA
TGTGCCAGCAGCCAGGGACAGATGACTTATGGCTACACCTTC CASSQGQMTYGYTF TRBJ1-2 14 TRBV4-2 NA TRBD1
TGTGCCTGGAGTGTATCTCCTAGCGGCTACGAGCAGTACTTC CAWSVSPSGYEQYF TRBJ2-7 14 TRBV30 NA TRBD2
TGTGCCAGCTCTCCCCTTCAGGGACAGGGAGTCTATGGCTACACCTTC CASSPLQGQGVYGYTF TRBJ1-2 16 TRBV18 NA TRBD1
TGCGCCAGCAGCCAAGATATGGAACAGGGGGGCACAGATACGCAGTATTTT CASSQDMEQGGTDTQYF TRBJ2-3 17 TRBV4-3 once TRBD1
TGTGCCAGTAGTTACAGCATGAACACTGAAGCTTTCTTT CASSYSMNTEAFF TRBJ1-1 13 TRBV19 NA NA
TGTGCCTGGACGGGGGTTATGAACACTGAAGCTTTCTTT CAWTGVMNTEAFF TRBJ1-1 13 TRBV30 NA NA
TGTGCCAGTCGGACAGCTAATGAAAAACTGTTTTTT CASRTANEKLFF TRBJ1-4 12 TRBV27 NA NA
TGCGCCAGCAGCTTGGGACAGGGGGTTGCAACTAATGAAAAACTGTTTTTT CASSLGQGVATNEKLFF TRBJ1-4 17 TRBV5-1 NA TRBD1
TGTGCCACCAGCAGAGACAGGACTAACTACGAGCAGTACTTC CATSRDRTNYEQYF TRBJ2-7 14 TRBV15 NA NA
TGTGCCAGCAATCCAGGGGGCGGCACTGAAGCTTTCTTT CASNPGGGTEAFF TRBJ1-1 13 TRBV25-1 NA TRBD1
TGTGCCAGTAGTATAGAGGCGGGGTACACTGAAGCTTTCTTT CASSIEAGYTEAFF TRBJ1-1 14 TRBV19 once NA
TGTGCCAGCAGTCCACAGGCAGGCCGACTCGCCTACGAGCAGTACTTC CASSPQAGRLAYEQYF TRBJ2-7 16 TRBV27 NA NA
TGTGCCAGCAGTCCCGGGACAGGGGCTTACGAGCAGTACTTC CASSPGTGAYEQYF TRBJ2-7 14 TRBV2 NA TRBD1
TGTGCCAGCAGCTCCGGAGGAGCCTCACGAGAGCAGTACTTC CASSSGGASREQYF TRBJ2-7 14 TRBV7-8 NA NA
TGTGCCAGCAGCTTAGTGGCCGTTACGACTGAAGCTTTCTTT CASSLVAVTTEAFF TRBJ1-1 14 TRBV7-2 NA NA
TGTGCCAGCCGTGGGGTAACAGGGGGCTATGGCTACACCTTC CASRGVTGGYGYTF TRBJ1-2 14 TRBV28 NA TRBD1
TGTGCCAGCAGCCAAGCGGGACTAGGGGACTACAATGAGCAGTTCTTC CASSQAGLGDYNEQFF TRBJ2-1 16 TRBV4-2 NA TRBD2
TGTGCCAGCAGCCCTACGGCAGGGATGTCTGTGAACACTGAAGCTTTCTTT CASSPTAGMSVNTEAFF TRBJ1-1 17 TRBV7-9 NA NA
TGTGCCAGCAGTTTGGCAGGGGGAGGCTATGGCTACACCTTC CASSLAGGGYGYTF TRBJ1-2 14 TRBV27 NA TRBD1
TGTGCCAGCAGAGGACAGGGGGCAGGCACCGGGGAGCTGTTTTTT CASRGQGAGTGELFF TRBJ2-2 15 TRBV6-5 once TRBD1
TGTGCCAGCAGCCGAACAGGGGTCTACGAGCAGTACTTC CASSRTGVYEQYF TRBJ2-7 13 TRBV6-1 NA TRBD1
TGTGCCAGCAGTGAAGCACGGACAGTTGATGGCTACACCTTC CASSEARTVDGYTF TRBJ1-2 14 TRBV2 NA NA
TGTGCCAGCAGACTACAGGGGAACTATGGCTACACCTTC CASRLQGNYGYTF TRBJ1-2 13 TRBV2 NA TRBD1
TGTGCCTGGACCCCACCGGGGCAGGGGGCTTACACCATATATTTT CAWTPPGQGAYTIYF TRBJ1-3 15 TRBV30 NA TRBD1
TGTGCCAGCAGCTTGGGGGCCAGTAGCAATCAGCCCCAGCATTTT CASSLGASSNQPQHF TRBJ1-5 15 TRBV5-6 NA NA
TGCGCCAGCAGCCCAATGGGTGGCGGTCTCTACGAGGAGCAGTACTTC CASSPMGGGLYEEQYF TRBJ2-7 16 TRBV5-1 NA NA
TGCGCCAGCGCCACCACCCGTCGGACAGGGGGTGACAGCGGGGGTTCCGGGGAGCTGTTTTTT CASATTRRTGGDSGGSGELFF TRBJ2-2 21 TRBV10-1 NA TRBD1
TGTGCCAGACACACGGACAGGGGGCTCTCGAGCTCTGGAAACACCATATATTTT CARHTDRGLSSSGNTIYF TRBJ1-3 18 TRBV2 once TRBD1
TGTGCCAGCAGTCTCTCTAGCGGTCTGTACAATGAGCAGTTCTTC CASSLSSGLYNEQFF TRBJ2-1 15 TRBV25-1 NA TRBD2
TGTGCCAGCAGTGAAGGAGGAGGGACAGGATACAATGAGCAGTTCTTC CASSEGGGTGYNEQFF TRBJ2-1 16 TRBV6-4 NA TRBD1
TGTGCCAGCAGCGTCGACAGTAATAATTCCCCCCTCCACTTT CASSVDSNNSPLHF TRBJ1-6 14 TRBV9 NA NA
TGCAGCGTTGGGGTCGGAGGTTCAAGGGCCGGGGAGCTGTTTTTT CSVGVGGSRAGELFF TRBJ2-2 15 TRBV29-1 NA NA
TGTGCCAGCAGTTTATTGACAGGGGCGAGGGAGCAGTACTTC CASSLLTGAREQYF TRBJ2-7 14 TRBV27 NA TRBD1
TGTGCCGCGAGGCCATTCCGGACCCAGGAGGGGGAGACCCAGTACTTC CAARPFRTQEGETQYF TRBJ2-5 16 TRBV28 NA NA
TGTGCCAGCAGTGACGGGACAGGGAGCAATGAGCAGTTCTTC CASSDGTGSNEQFF TRBJ2-1 14 TRBV6-4 NA TRBD1
TGTGCCAGCAGCTGGGCGGCTGGGACTAGCGGGGACCAAGAGACCCAGTACTTC CASSWAAGTSGDQETQYF TRBJ2-5 18 TRBV5-4 NA TRBD2
TGTGCCAGCAGCCCTTCGGACAGGGATGGCTACACCTTC CASSPSDRDGYTF TRBJ1-2 13 TRBV7-9 once TRBD1
TGTGCCAGTAGTACCACGACGGGATACACCATATATTTT CASSTTTGYTIYF TRBJ1-3 13 TRBV19 NA NA
TGTGCCAGCAGCGGTCAACCGGGACAGAACCTCTACGAGCAGTACTTC CASSGQPGQNLYEQYF TRBJ2-7 16 TRBV21-1 NA NA
TGTGCCAGCTCCGGGGGAGCGGGAGCGCCGGACAATGAGCAGTTCTTC CASSGGAGAPDNEQFF TRBJ2-1 16 TRBV18 NA TRBD2
TGCGCCAGCAGCCTTATGGCGGGACTGGGGGCAGATACGCAGTATTTT CASSLMAGLGADTQYF TRBJ2-3 16 TRBV4-3 NA NA
TGTGCCAGCAGCCTTGGGCAGTACAATCAGCCCCAGCATTTT CASSLGQYNQPQHF TRBJ1-5 14 TRBV7-2 NA NA
TGTGCCAGCAGTGCGACCCCGGGACAGGGAGACACTGAAGCTTTCTTT CASSATPGQGDTEAFF TRBJ1-1 16 TRBV6-1 NA TRBD1
TGTGCCAGCATTTGGGACAGGGGATCGGGCGAGCAGTACTTC CASIWDRGSGEQYF TRBJ2-7 14 TRBV28 NA TRBD1
TGTGCCAGCAGTGAAGCATACCGGGACTGGGGGTACGAGCAGTACTTC CASSEAYRDWGYEQYF TRBJ2-7 16 TRBV6-1 NA NA
TGCGCCAGCAGCTCGGACAGGGCCAAAAACATTCAGTACTTC CASSSDRAKNIQYF TRBJ2-4 14 TRBV5-1 NA TRBD1
TGTGCCACCAGCAGAGTCCGGCAGGGGGACTATGGCTACACCTTC CATSRVRQGDYGYTF TRBJ1-2 15 TRBV15 NA TRBD1
TGTGCCAGCGGGGGACTAGCGGGTAGCACAGATACGCAGTATTTT CASGGLAGSTDTQYF TRBJ2-3 15 TRBV27 NA TRBD2
TGCGCCAGCGGCCAGGACAGGAGTTACACGAAAGAGACCCAGTACTTC CASGQDRSYTKETQYF TRBJ2-5 16 TRBV4-1 NA TRBD1
TGTGCCAGCAGCGCGACAGATAACAATGAGCAGTTCTTC CASSATDNNEQFF TRBJ2-1 13 TRBV11-1 NA NA
TGTGCCAGCAGCTTGAGGTCTAACAGAGTGTACTTC CASSLRSNRVYF TRBJ2-7 12 TRBV5-5 once NA
TGTGCCAGCAGTAAGGCGGGAGAAGTGTACGAGCAGTACTTC CASSKAGEVYEQYF TRBJ2-7 14 TRBV6-5 NA TRBD2
TGTGCCAGCAGCCCCCGCGACGCCCGGGGGACCGGGGAGCTGTTTTTT CASSPRDARGTGELFF TRBJ2-2 16 TRBV7-3 once NA
TGCGCCAGCAGCCTCGGCGGGAGCGGGAGTTACGAGCAGTACTTC CASSLGGSGSYEQYF TRBJ2-7 15 TRBV4-1 NA TRBD2
TGTGCCAGCTCACCAGACAACTACAATGAGCAGTTCTTC CASSPDNYNEQFF TRBJ2-1 13 TRBV18 NA NA
TGTGCCAGCAGCCCACCTCTACAGGGGACAGATACGCAGTATTTT CASSPPLQGTDTQYF TRBJ2-3 15 TRBV28 NA TRBD1